This T cell receptor (beta chain) was sequenced for a study of cytomegalovirus exposure and HLA in healthy donors (dated by TCRdb to about 2017). Turning to the overall study: According to an earlier analysis of around 600 of the donors, some 180 million T cells yielded some 120 million unique TCR beta sequences and 276 Gb of sequence data. The aim of the study was to test whether cataloging public T cell receptors could identify signatures of past pathogen exposure. Roughly 300 gigabases of sequencing data and approximately 91 million unique TCR sequences made up an early release that covered 500 to 650 HLA-typed donors. Every discovery cohort repertoire had been produced on one sequencing platform. Rather than using new phenotypic data, the later analysis identified candidate immune exposures from TCR beta sequences and from how often those sequences occurred across donors. Genome-wide SNP genotypes for about 60% of the 666 donors were used in a later genetic analysis, which treated that subset as a discovery cohort. Four to six DR-DQ haplotypes were handled as single units for association and clustering, since linkage in the cohort was strong. The study used immunosequencing to profile the T cell repertoires of approximately 630 subjects and linked those repertoires to cytomegalovirus serostatus. An earlier analysis of about 600 of the donors used high-throughput TCR beta sequencing to judge whether each TCR beta V gene segment behaved as functional or pseudogenic. Along with the 666-subject first cohort, a separate validation cohort of over a hundred different subjects was used. In a later analysis, previously published TCR beta repertoires from several hundred donors were re-analyzed and high-resolution HLA genotyping was added so that TCR occurrence patterns could be studied. Alongside the repertoire data, information on donor age, sex, ethnicity and CMV serostatus was compiled. High-throughput TCR immunosequencing, statistical association of individual TCRs with disease status, and machine learning were combined to predict cytomegalovirus infection status. HLA typing covered class I and class II loci at four-digit resolution. On average, over 200,000 unique TCR beta nucleotide sequences were sequenced per donor among 350 to 400 genotyped donors of the cohort, with roughly 19% of those sequences being non-productive. Among the roughly 400 genotyped donors, around 79% belonged to the genetic ancestry cluster associated with self-reported Caucasian donors. Typing coverage varied by locus: about 620-630 donors for A, B, C, DRB1 and DQB1; 500 to 550 for DQA1; 606 for DPA1; roughly 450 for DPB1.

General conclusions and limits of the study: In a later genetic analysis, fewer N-insertions in productive TCRs were reported among donors in an Asian-associated ancestry cluster than the approximately 630-donor mean. Across donors, most TCR sequences were observed very rarely, whereas some public TCRs were present in many individuals. Because counts were too low, about 18 rarely observed V segments, including chromosome 9 orphons, were left out of the earlier analysis of about 620 of the donors. Some IMGT-functional V segments, including TRBV6-2 and TRBV6-3, could not be told apart with the 87-base-pair reads, so those segments were excluded. According to a later analysis, parvovirus B19, influenza, CMV and Epstein-Barr virus appeared linked to several top co-occurrence clusters. Because some donors lacked HLA typing at each locus, the association tests relied only on the typed subset. The presence/absence analyses assumed that sequencing depth was roughly uniform across donors, and that assumption may not be true. Correlated functional status among segregating V segments might be attributable to linkage disequilibrium, but an unknown experimental factor could not be ruled out. A later analysis found that TCR association rates varied across HLA loci, with DRB1 alleles showing the most associated TCRs and HLA-C alleles the fewest. In vitro tests confirmed that three of the cytomegalovirus-associated TCR beta chains recognize cytomegalovirus antigens. V-gene and J-gene trimming of TCR beta chains was associated with a missense DCLRE1C variant in a later genetic analysis, and the association was replicated in an independent cohort. The cohort was sequenced for TCR beta chains only, and without alpha or paired-chain data the features that could be detected were limited. The sequencing pipeline was judged likely to have produced a cluster of highly shared sequence variants as a technical artifact. A further reported finding was that TCR beta sequences accurately predicted the HLA-A and HLA-B alleles for most subjects in the first cohort. In a later analysis, HLA-associated TCR beta chains showed more clonal expansion and lower generation probabilities than non-associated chains that were equally common. Most CMV-associated TCR beta chains appeared to be HLA-restricted in a later analysis, and the HLA associations seemed to be driven largely by CMV exposure. CMV serostatus was the only immune exposure information available for the cohort. The authors suggested that the approach could potentially be extended to other disease states and immunological phenotypes. Specific HLA alleles were associated with 15,000 to 20,000 TCR beta sequences at a false discovery rate of 0.05 in a later analysis. When HLA alleles, especially DR and DQ, strongly co-occurred, TCR associations were difficult to assign to individual alleles. In both the original and validation cohorts, the classifier was reported to diagnose cytomegalovirus status with high specificity and sensitivity. The study listed around 160 TCR beta chains as associated with cytomegalovirus. Broadly in line with IMGT annotations, most TCR beta V segments showed up in productive rearrangements about 87% or about 30% of the time in an earlier analysis of 450 to 600 of the donors.

The CDR3 sequence holds 13 residues, the cysteine and phenylalanine included. The entry retains the CDR3 DNA only, 39 bases that are in frame from base 1. Trimming costs V 2 bases and J 1 base, and their ends lie 6 bases apart. From a lookup of the germline V gene, CDR1 and CDR2 are MNHNS and SASEGT. The library was produced with the immunoSEQ multiplex PCR assay. For the multiplex PCR, a mixture combining 60 forward primers for TCR Vbeta segments and 13 reverse primers for TCR Jbeta segments was used. A multiplex PCR assay on genomic DNA amplified the CDR3 region of rearranged TCR beta genes. The Illumina HiSeq System was used to sequence the amplified TCR beta libraries as 87-base-pair reads. For the original study's pipeline: In a later analysis, roughly 80 million unique TCR beta chains were counted across the approximately 640 repertoires, and around 10 million of these chains were shared by at least two donors. Raw reads were error-corrected and collapsed into unique sequences with a nearest-neighbor algorithm that merged closely related sequences to remove PCR and sequencing errors. CDR3 sequences were aligned to IMGT reference sequences to assign V, D and J gene segments. For a sequence to be retained, at least a six-nucleotide match to both a V gene segment and a J gene segment was required. Rearrangements were classified as productive when the CDR3 lacked stop codons and remained in frame with V and J, and all other rearrangements were classified as non-productive. CDR3 was defined according to IMGT convention as the region running from the second conserved V-encoded cysteine to the conserved J-encoded phenylalanine. In an earlier analysis of approximately 500 of the donors, sequences lacking an unambiguous match to a single V gene segment were excluded. In an earlier analysis of roughly 600 of the donors, a V segment was called functional when productive rearrangements were above 56.7%, and segregating when the standard deviation between donors exceeded 5%. To diagnose cytomegalovirus status from the catalog of TCR beta chain sequences, a statistical classification framework was built. In a later analysis, V and J genes were assigned by comparing TCR nucleotide sequences against IMGT/GENE-DB human TR gene sequences. A later analysis assigned CDR3 sequences and most-parsimonious VDJ recombination scenarios with the TCRdist pipeline. In a later analysis, each TCR beta chain was defined by its CDR3 amino acid sequence together with its V-gene family, and reads lacking a unique V-gene family were excluded. A later analysis removed roughly 590 highly shared, low-generation-probability nucleotide sequences to deal with suspected cross-contamination and a sequencing artifact. For each public chain, a later analysis derived a clonal expansion index from normalized ranks of inferred template counts within each repertoire. In a later analysis, generation probabilities were computed using a VDJ recombination model fitted to out-of-frame rearrangements, and the results were checked against IGoR. A later analysis scored TCR-TCR, TCR-HLA and TCR-CMV co-occurrence with hypergeometric tests, applying a repertoire-size bias correction to TCR pairs. To estimate false discovery rates, a later analysis permuted the HLA or CMV assignments 20 times. In a later analysis, co-occurring TCRs were grouped using DBSCAN, and TCRdist sequence similarity was added for clustering within HLA-allele-positive subsets. Co-occurrence clustering excluded repertoires with fewer than 30,000 or more than 120,000 public chains, plus five with anomalous nucleotide sharing. This is the immuneACCESS table as TCRdb keeps it, with only in-frame sequences that have V and J called. A part of the clones is gone; compared with another copy, unresolved V genes explain less than half, and the rest is unexplained. From that table come the V and J calls and clone size; the DNA was used to work out D and trimming. A total of 100,000 to 130,000 clones appear in this sample, around three quarters of them only once. The leading ten clones occupy under 5% of the sample.

Comment on this clone: Its antigen specificity is not known. Nothing much larger sits one base from this clone, and base qualities are not available.

The cohort was made up of under 800 healthy bone marrow donors. At the time of sampling, every cohort member was nominally healthy, though immune exposures that went unrecorded were likely present. The donor was CMV seronegative and belonged to the group of 352 seronegative cohort members. A peripheral blood sample was provided by each donor, and peripheral blood mononuclear cells were used for TCR beta sequencing. Genomic DNA was extracted from the blood cell samples with the Qiagen DNeasy Blood Extraction Kit. Sequencing was carried out using PBMCs. This receptor chain uses TRBV6-1 and TRBJ2-7; a confident D gene designation cannot be given. The receptor's source is a male donor in good health and CMV-seronegative. The nucleotides are TGTGCCAGCAGTGAATTTCCGTCCTACGAGCAGTACTTC. Protein translation: CASSEFPSYEQYF.